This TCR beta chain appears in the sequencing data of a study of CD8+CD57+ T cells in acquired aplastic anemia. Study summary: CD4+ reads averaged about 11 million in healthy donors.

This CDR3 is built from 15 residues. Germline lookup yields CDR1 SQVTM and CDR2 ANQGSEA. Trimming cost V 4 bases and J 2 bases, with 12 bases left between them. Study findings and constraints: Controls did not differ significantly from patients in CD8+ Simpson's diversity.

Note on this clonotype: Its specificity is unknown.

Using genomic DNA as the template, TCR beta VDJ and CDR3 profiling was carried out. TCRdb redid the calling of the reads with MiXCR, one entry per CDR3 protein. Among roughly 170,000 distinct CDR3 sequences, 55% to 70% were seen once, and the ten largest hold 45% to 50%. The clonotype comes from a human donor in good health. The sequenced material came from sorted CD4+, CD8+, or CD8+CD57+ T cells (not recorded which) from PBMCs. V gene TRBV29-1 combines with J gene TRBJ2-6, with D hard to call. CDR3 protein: CSVGPGVAGANVLTF. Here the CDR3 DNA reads TGCAGCGTTGGGCCGGGTGTAGCTGGGGCCAACGTCCTGACTTTC.